Given below is one T cell receptor (beta chain) in context. The method was immunoSEQ multiplex PCR; TCRdb's version includes in-frame clones alone and lacks a portion of them. This sample has over 300,000 clones; roughly 82% occur once, and the top ten carry about 1.6%. The sample originates from a study of blood T cell repertoires in COVID-19. About the study: PBMCs, B-cell-depleted T cells, or T cells provided the cDNA or gDNA that made up the material.

V lost 0 bases to trimming and J lost 7 bases; unmatched junction nucleotides: 6. This CDR3 has 15 residues. Germline CDR1 and CDR2: LGHNA and YSLEER. The sample comprised peripheral blood. The V call is TRBV4-3, the J call TRBJ1-5, with 7 bases aligning to TRBD1. This sequence was found in a woman aged 50 to 65 with acute or convalescent COVID-19. The CDR3 loop is CASSQDPGGQQPQHF. CDR3 in DNA: TGCGCCAGCAGCCAAGATCCAGGGGGACAGCAGCCCCAGCATTTT.